This TCR beta chain derives from a study of T cell repertoires in cytomegalovirus infection. Turning to the study itself: A matching HLA type, together with CMV infection, was signaled by public TCR beta signatures.

MiXCR was run by TCRdb on the reads, yielding one entry per CDR3 protein. The sample has around 300,000 distinct CDR3 sequences, over 7.5% seen once. This clonotype showed up just a few times. Sequencing input: PBMCs. The sequence came from a human donor in good health (CMV status not recorded). Some clones in this sample may be carry-over from other donors' samples.

CDR3 coding DNA: TGTGCCAGCGATGGGACTAGCGGGGGCCGTAGGACAGATACGCAGTATTTT. It encodes CASDGTSGGRRTDTQYF. The chain is built from TRBV6-2 or TRBV6-3 and TRBJ2-3, with TRBD2 matching over 14 bases. The CDR3 has 17 residues. The germline CDR1 and CDR2 sequences are MNHEY and SVGEGT. Trimming cost V 8 bases and J 3 bases; bases outside gene matches: 10.